This T cell receptor (beta chain) was captured by sequencing in a study of blood T cells in healthy people across ages. Worth noting for this clonotype: What it binds is not known.

CDR1 and CDR2 from the germline V gene are MNHEY and SVGEGT. The CDR3 contains 12 residues. Trimming stripped 0 bases from V and 11 bases from J, with 10 bases between. The use of a sample-barcoded 5' primer and a J-beta primer mix characterized a second PCR of about 7 to 12 cycles. From the 5' RACE reads, TCRdb called clonotypes with MiXCR, one entry per CDR3 protein. The sample yields about 800,000 distinct CDR3 sequences, approximately 25% seen once. Overall study findings and caveats: Across the age range, TCR beta diversity per million T cells fell in a roughly linear way. The study could not conclusively compare naive and antigen-experienced cells, given its unsorted PBMCs.

There were at least 6 micrograms of total RNA extracted from every sample. These data were also reused for a study on T cells of mothers and their children.

Sequenced: blood. The V and J genes are TRBV6-2 or TRBV6-3 and TRBJ2-5; D is possibly TRBD2 (6 bases). The source of this sequence is a boy aged 5-17 years in good health. This CDR3 reads CASSYSSGEQYF. CDR3 nucleotide sequence: TGTGCCAGCAGTTACTCTTCGGGAGAGCAGTACTTC.